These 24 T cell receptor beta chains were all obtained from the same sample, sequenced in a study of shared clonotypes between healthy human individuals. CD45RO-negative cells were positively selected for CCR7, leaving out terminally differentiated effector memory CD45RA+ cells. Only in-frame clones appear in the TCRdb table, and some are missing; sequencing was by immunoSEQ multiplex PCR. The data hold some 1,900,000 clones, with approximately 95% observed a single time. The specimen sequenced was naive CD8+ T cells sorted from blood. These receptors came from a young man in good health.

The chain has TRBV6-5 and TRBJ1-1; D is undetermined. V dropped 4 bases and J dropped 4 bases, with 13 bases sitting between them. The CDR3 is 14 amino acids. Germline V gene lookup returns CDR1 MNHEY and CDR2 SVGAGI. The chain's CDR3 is CASSSWPEGTEAFF. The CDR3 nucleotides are TGTGCCAGCAGTTCGTGGCCGGAGGGCACTGAAGCTTTCTTT.

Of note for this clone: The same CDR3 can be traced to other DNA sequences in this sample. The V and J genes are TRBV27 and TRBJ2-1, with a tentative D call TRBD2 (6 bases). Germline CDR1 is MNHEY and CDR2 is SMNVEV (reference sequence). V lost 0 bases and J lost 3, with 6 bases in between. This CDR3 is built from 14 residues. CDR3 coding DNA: TGTGCCAGCAGTTTATCGACTAGCTACAATGAGCAGTTCTTC. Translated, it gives CASSLSTSYNEQFF.

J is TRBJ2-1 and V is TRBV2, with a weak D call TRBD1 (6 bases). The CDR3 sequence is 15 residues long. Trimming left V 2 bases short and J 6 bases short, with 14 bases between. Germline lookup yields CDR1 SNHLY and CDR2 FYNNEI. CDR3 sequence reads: CASSESGGLSNEQFF. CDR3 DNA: TGTGCCAGCAGTGAAAGTGGGGGCCTCTCCAATGAGCAGTTCTTC.

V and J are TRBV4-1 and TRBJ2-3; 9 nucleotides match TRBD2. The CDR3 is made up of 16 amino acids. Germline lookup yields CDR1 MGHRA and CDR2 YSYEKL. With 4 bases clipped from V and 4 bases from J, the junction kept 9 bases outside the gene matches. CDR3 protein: CASSLSGGGAADTQYF. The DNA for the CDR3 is TGCGCCAGCAGCCTATCTGGCGGGGGGGCCGCAGATACGCAGTATTTT.

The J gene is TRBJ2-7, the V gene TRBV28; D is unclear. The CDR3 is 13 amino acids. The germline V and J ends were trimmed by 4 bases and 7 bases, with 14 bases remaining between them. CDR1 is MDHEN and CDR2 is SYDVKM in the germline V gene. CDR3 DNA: TGTGCCAGCAGTTCCCGCCCTTTTGTGGAGCAGTACTTC. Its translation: CASSSRPFVEQYF. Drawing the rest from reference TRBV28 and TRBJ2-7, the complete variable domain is DVKVTQSSRYLVKRTGEKVFLECVQDMDHENMFWYRQDPGLGLRLIYFSYDVKMKEKGDIPEGYSVSREKKERFSLILESASTNQTSMYLCASSSRPFVEQYFGPGTRLTVT.

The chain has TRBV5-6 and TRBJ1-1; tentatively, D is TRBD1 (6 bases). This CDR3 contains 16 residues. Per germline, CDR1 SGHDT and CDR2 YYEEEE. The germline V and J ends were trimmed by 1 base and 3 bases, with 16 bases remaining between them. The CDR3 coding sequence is TGTGCCAGCAGCTTGTACAGGGAATGGCTCTACACTGAAGCTTTCTTT. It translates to CASSLYREWLYTEAFF.

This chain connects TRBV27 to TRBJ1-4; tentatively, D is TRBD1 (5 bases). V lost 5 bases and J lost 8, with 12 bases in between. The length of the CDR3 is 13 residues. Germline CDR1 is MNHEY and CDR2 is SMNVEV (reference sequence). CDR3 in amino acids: CASSDRMLEKLFF. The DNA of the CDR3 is TGTGCCAGCAGTGACAGAATGTTAGAAAAACTGTTTTTT.

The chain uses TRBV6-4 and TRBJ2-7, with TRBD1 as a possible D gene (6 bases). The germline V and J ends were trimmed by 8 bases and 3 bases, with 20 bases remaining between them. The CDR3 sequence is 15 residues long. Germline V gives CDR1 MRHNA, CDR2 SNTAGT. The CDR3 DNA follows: TGTGCCAGCCTCCCACAGGGCATAATATACTACGAGCAGTACTTC. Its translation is CASLPQGIIYYEQYF.

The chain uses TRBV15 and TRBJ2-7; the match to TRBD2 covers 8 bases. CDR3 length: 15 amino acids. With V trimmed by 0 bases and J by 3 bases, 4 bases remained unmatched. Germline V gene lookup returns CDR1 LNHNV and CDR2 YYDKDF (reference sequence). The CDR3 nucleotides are TGTGCCACCAGCAGAGAACTAGCGGATTACTACGAGCAGTACTTC. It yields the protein CATSRELADYYEQYF.

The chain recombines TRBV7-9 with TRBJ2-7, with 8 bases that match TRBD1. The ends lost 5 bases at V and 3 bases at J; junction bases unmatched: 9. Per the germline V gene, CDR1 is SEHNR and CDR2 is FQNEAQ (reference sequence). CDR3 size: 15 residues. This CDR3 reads CASSGTVTGVYEQYF. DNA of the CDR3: TGTGCCAGCAGCGGTACCGTGACAGGGGTCTACGAGCAGTACTTC.

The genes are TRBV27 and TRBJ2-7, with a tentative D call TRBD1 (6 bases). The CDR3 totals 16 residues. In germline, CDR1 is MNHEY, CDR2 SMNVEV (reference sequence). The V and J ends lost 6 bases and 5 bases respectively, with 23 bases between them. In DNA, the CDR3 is TGTGCCAGCAGCTACTCCGGTGGGGGCCCTACCCACGAGCAGTACTTC. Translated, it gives CASSYSGGGPTHEQYF.

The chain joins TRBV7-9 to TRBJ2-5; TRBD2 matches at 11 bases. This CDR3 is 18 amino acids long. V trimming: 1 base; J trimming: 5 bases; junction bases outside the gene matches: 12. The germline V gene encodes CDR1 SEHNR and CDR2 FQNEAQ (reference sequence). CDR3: CASSLGALAGVYTETQYF. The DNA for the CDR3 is TGTGCCAGCAGCTTAGGAGCACTAGCGGGAGTGTACACGGAGACCCAGTACTTC.

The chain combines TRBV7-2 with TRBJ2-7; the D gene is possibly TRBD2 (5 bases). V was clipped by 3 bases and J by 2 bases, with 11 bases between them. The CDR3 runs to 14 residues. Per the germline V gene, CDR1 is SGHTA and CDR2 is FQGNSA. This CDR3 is CASSFTGITYEQYF. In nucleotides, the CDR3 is TGTGCCAGCAGCTTCACCGGGATAACCTACGAGCAGTACTTC. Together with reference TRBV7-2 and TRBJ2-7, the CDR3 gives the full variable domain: GAGVSQSPSNKVTEKGKDVELRCDPISGHTALYWYRQSLGQGLEFLIYFQGNSAPDKSGLPSDRFSAERTGGSVSTLTIQRTQQEDSAVYLCASSFTGITYEQYFGPGTRLTVT.

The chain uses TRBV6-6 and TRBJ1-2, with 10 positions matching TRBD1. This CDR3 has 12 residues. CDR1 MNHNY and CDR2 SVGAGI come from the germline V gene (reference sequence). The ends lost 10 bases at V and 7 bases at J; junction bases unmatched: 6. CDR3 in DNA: TGTGCCACCGAGGGGACAGGGGTTGGCTACACCTTC. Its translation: CATEGTGVGYTF.

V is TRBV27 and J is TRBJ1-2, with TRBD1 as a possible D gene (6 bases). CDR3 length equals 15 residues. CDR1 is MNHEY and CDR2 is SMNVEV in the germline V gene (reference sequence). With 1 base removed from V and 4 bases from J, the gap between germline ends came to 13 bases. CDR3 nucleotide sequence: TGTGCCAGCAGTTTATGGGGACAAAGCCCCTATGGCTACACCTTC. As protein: CASSLWGQSPYGYTF.

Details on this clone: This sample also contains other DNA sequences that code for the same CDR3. The chain's CDR3 is CASSQDGGGSYEQYF. The CDR3 region has the DNA TGCGCCAGCAGCCAAGATGGGGGGGGCTCCTACGAGCAGTACTTC. V and J are TRBV4-1 and TRBJ2-7; 7 bases map to TRBD2. The CDR3 has 15 residues. Germline CDR1 MGHRA, CDR2 YSYEKL. Unmatched junction bases numbered 2, after V lost 0 bases and J lost 0 bases.

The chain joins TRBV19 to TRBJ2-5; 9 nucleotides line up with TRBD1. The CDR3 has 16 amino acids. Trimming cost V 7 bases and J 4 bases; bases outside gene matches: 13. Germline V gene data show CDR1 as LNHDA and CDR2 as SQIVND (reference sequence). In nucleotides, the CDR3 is TGTGCCAGTACCCCAGGGAGGACAGGGGATGGAGAGACCCAGTACTTC. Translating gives CASTPGRTGDGETQYF.

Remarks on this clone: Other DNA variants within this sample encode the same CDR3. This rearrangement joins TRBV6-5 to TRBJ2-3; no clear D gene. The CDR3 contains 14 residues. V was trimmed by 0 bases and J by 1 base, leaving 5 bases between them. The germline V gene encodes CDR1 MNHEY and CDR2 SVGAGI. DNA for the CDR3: TGTGCCAGCAGTTACTCGTCAGGCACAGATACGCAGTATTTT. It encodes CASSYSSGTDTQYF.

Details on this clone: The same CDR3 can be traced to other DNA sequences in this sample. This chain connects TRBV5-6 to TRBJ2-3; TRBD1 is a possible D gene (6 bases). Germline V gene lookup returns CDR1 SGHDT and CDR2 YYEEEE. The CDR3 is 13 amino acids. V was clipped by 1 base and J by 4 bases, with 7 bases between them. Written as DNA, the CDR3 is TGTGCCAGCAGCTTGCAGGGGTCAGATACGCAGTATTTT. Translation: CASSLQGSDTQYF. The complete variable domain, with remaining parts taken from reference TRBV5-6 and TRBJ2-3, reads DAGVTQSPTHLIKTRGQQVTLRCSPKSGHDTVSWYQQALGQGPQFIFQYYEEEERQRGNFPDRFSGHQFPNYSSELNVNALLLGDSALYLCASSLQGSDTQYFGPGTRLTVL.

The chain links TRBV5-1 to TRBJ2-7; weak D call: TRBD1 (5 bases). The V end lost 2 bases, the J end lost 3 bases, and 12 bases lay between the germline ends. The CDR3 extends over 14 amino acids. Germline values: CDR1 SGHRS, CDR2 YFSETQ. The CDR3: CASSLWGVSYEQYF. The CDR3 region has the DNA TGCGCCAGCAGCTTATGGGGCGTGAGCTACGAGCAGTACTTC. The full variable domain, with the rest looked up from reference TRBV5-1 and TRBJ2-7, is KAGVTQTPRYLIKTRGQQVTLSCSPISGHRSVSWYQQTPGQGLQFLFEYFSETQRNKGNFPGRFSGRQFSNSRSEMNVSTLELGDSALYLCASSLWGVSYEQYFGPGTRLTVT.

The CDR3 nucleotides read TGTGCCAGCAGTGAAGGCCAGGGACCCTTTGTCTATAATTCACCCCTCCACTTT. As protein: CASSEGQGPFVYNSPLHF. This chain connects TRBV6-1 to TRBJ1-6; possibly TRBD1 for D (5 bases). Trimming removed 1 base at V and 3 bases at J, with 16 bases between. Germline V gene sequence: CDR1 MNHNS, CDR2 SASEGT. CDR3 size: 18 residues.

CDR3 nucleotide sequence: TGTGCCAGCAGCGGGATGTCGTGGGCAGATACGCAGTATTTT. It codes for CASSGMSWADTQYF. The chain uses TRBV9 and TRBJ2-3; D ambiguous. V was pared by 3 bases and J by 4 bases, with 12 bases between. The length of the CDR3 is 14 residues. The germline gives CDR1 SGDLS, CDR2 YYNGEE.

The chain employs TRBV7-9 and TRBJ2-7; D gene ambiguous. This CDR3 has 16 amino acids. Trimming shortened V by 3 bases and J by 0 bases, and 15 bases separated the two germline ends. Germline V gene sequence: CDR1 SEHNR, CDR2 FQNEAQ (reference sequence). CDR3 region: CASSFHLGPSSYEQYF. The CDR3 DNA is TGTGCCAGCAGCTTCCACCTCGGGCCGAGCTCCTACGAGCAGTACTTC.

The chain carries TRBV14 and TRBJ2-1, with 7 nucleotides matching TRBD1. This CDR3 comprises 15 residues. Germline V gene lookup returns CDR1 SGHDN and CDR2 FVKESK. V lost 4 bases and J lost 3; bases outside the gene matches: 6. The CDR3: CASSRRPGGYNEQFF. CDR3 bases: TGTGCCAGCAGCCGAAGGCCAGGGGGCTACAATGAGCAGTTCTTC.